These T cell receptor beta chains were read from a single sample in a study of shared clonotypes between healthy human individuals. This table comes from immunoSEQ multiplex PCR, and its TCRdb copy is limited to in-frame clones, with some not included. This table has about 670,000 clones, less than 80% appearing once. The sequenced sample was memory CD4+ T cells sorted from blood. The origin of the receptors is a young woman in good health. Both conserved end residues are part of each CDR3. D genes are given only for firm matches.

D gene	V gene	J gene	CDR3 DNA	CDR3 protein
NA	TRBV7-2	TRBJ2-1	TGTGCCAGCAGCTCCCCTGGGCAGACTTACAATGAGCAGTTCTTC	CASSSPGQTYNEQFF
TRBD2	TRBV4-1	TRBJ2-1	TGCGCCAGCAGCCCAGGAGATAGCGGGAGGGCCCAGTTCTTC	CASSPGDSGRAQFF
NA	TRBV21-1	TRBJ1-2	TGTGCCAGCAGCAAAGCCGGCAGGGCTTGGTTGTGGTACTATGGCTACACCTTC	CASSKAGRAWLWYYGYTF
NA	TRBV11-2	TRBJ2-3	TGTGCCAGCAGCTTAGTTACAGATACGCAGTATTTT	CASSLVTDTQYF
TRBD2	TRBV11-2	TRBJ2-7	TGTGCCAGCAGCTTATTCACTAGGACTAGTTCCCCTACCTACGAGCAGTACTTC	CASSLFTRTSSPTYEQYF
NA	TRBV5-8	TRBJ1-3	TGTGCCAGCAGCTTCAAACCTAGCTCTGGAAACACCATATATTTT	CASSFKPSSGNTIYF
NA	TRBV7-2	TRBJ2-3	TGTGCCAGCAGCGCCCTTGGCGCTGGCTCAGATACGCAGTATTTT	CASSALGAGSDTQYF
NA	TRBV5-1	TRBJ1-4	TGCGCCAGCAGCATACAGGGTCTTGGAGAAGAAAAACTGTTTTTT	CASSIQGLGEEKLFF
NA	TRBV7-2	TRBJ2-1	TGTGCCAGCAGCTTAGTTGCACTAGTCCTCAATGAGCAGTTCTTC	CASSLVALVLNEQFF
TRBD2	TRBV5-1	TRBJ2-7	TGCGCCAGCAGCTCCTCTACTAGCGGGAGGATAAACGAGCAGTACTTC	CASSSSTSGRINEQYF
TRBD1	TRBV28	TRBJ1-1	TGTGCCAGCAGGATTCAGGGGGCGACGAACACTGAAGCTTTCTTT	CASRIQGATNTEAFF
TRBD2	TRBV7-8	TRBJ2-7	TGTGCCAGCACCCTCTGGGGGGGACCCTCTTCGTACGAGCAGTACTTC	CASTLWGGPSSYEQYF
NA	TRBV11-3	TRBJ2-2	TGTGCCAGCAGCCAAGACTACCCCGGGGAGCTGTTTTTT	CASSQDYPGELFF
NA	TRBV11-1	TRBJ2-7	TGTGCCAGCAGCTTAGCGCACAGCCCCTACGAGCAGTACTTC	CASSLAHSPYEQYF
TRBD1	TRBV5-1	TRBJ1-2	TGCGCCAGCAGCCCCGGGGGCACAGGGGGCCTAAATGGCTACACCTTC	CASSPGGTGGLNGYTF
NA	TRBV30	TRBJ1-4	TGTGCCTGGAGTGTACTCAGGGCTAATGAAAAACTGTTTTTT	CAWSVLRANEKLFF